This TCR beta chain was sequenced in a study of blood T cell repertoires in COVID-19. Study overall: The United States, Italy and Spain were the sources of the acute and convalescent COVID-19 samples. The cDNA or gDNA used as material had been derived from T cells, B-cell-depleted T cells, or PBMCs.

Under the authors' procedure: Estimated nucleated cell counts came from reference gene primer amplification. Repertoires were generated with immunoSEQ multiplex PCR, while TCRdb's copy carries only in-frame clones and drops some. The V and J calls and clone size were taken over from that table, and D and trimming were inferred from the DNA. The sample records approximately 330,000 clones, approximately 86% being singletons. V was trimmed by 4 bases and J by 1 base, leaving 13 bases between them. Germline V lookup: CDR1 SGDLS, CDR2 YYNGEE. CDR3 size: 15 residues. The receptor comes from a man aged 25 to 40 with COVID-19, enrolled during active disease. Material for sequencing was peripheral blood. The V call is TRBV9, the J call TRBJ2-3, with a weak D call TRBD2 (5 bases). The chain's CDR3 is CASSLSFGGTDTQYF. Here the CDR3 DNA reads TGTGCCAGCAGCCTTAGTTTCGGGGGCACAGATACGCAGTATTTT. The whole variable domain, filled in from reference TRBV9 and TRBJ2-3, reads DSGVTQTPKHLITATGQRVTLRCSPRSGDLSVYWYQQSLDQGLQFLIQYYNGEERAKGNILERFSAQQFPDLHSELNLSSLELGDSALYFCASSLSFGGTDTQYFGPGTRLTVL.